The clone carrying this T cell receptor beta chain showed up just once. Authors' processing steps: Cell counts per sample came from amplifying reference gene primers. TCRdb keeps only in-frame clones here, not all; method: immunoSEQ multiplex PCR. The DNA gave D and trimming, while V, J and clone size come from that table. The data contain over 65,000 clones, 80% to 90% of them singletons. This entry is derived from a study of blood T cell repertoires in COVID-19. Study details: The United States, Italy and Spain supplied acute and convalescent COVID-19 samples. Sample material is recorded as cDNA or gDNA derived from T cells, B-cell-depleted T cells, or PBMCs.

The CDR3 totals 13 residues. The ends were cut back, 6 bases at V and 6 bases at J, with 9 bases in the middle. Germline V gene sequence: CDR1 SNHLY, CDR2 FYNNEI. Seattle's cohort entered during active infection and was followed longitudinally. V usage is TRBV2 and J usage is TRBJ1-6, with a weak D call TRBD1 (6 bases). The material sequenced was peripheral blood. This TCR was sampled from an elderly man with COVID-19, enrolled during active disease. The CDR3 DNA reads TGTGCCAGCAGACAGGGTGGTAATTCACCCCTCCACTTT. Translated: CASRQGGNSPLHF.